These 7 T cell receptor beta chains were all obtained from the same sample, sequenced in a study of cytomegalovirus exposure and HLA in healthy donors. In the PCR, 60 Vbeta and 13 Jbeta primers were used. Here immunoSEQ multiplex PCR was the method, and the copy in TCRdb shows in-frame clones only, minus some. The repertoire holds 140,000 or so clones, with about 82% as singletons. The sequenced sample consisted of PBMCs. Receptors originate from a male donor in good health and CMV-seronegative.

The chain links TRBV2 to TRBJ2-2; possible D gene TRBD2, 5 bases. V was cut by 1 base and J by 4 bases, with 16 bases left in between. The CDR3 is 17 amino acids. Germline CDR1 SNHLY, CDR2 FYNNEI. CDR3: CASSEESLSGSTGELFF. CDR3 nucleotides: TGTGCCAGCAGTGAAGAATCGTTGAGCGGTAGCACCGGGGAGCTGTTTTTT.

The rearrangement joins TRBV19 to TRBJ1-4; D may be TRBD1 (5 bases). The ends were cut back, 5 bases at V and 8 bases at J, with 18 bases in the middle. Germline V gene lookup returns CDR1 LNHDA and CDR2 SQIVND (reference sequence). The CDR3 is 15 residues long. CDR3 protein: CASSLFRGQGEKLFF. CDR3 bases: TGTGCCAGTAGTTTGTTTAGGGGTCAAGGGGAAAAACTGTTTTTT.

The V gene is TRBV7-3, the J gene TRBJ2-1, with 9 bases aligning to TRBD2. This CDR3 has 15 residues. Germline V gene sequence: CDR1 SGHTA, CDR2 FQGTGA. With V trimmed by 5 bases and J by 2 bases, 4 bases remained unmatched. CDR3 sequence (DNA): TGTGCCAGCAGCGGGGGACTAGCAGCCTACAATGAGCAGTTCTTC. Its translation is CASSGGLAAYNEQFF.

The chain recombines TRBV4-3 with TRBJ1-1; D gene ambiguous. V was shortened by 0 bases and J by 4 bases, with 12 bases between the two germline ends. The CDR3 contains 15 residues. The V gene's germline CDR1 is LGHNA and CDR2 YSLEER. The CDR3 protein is CASSQDVRSGTEAFF. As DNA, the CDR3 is TGCGCCAGCAGCCAAGATGTTAGGAGTGGCACTGAAGCTTTCTTT.

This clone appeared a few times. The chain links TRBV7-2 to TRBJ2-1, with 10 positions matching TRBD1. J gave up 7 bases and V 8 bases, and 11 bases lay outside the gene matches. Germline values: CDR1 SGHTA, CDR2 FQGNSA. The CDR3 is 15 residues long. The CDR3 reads CASGSGQGRSNEQFF. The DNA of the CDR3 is TGTGCCAGCGGTTCGGGACAGGGGCGATCGAATGAGCAGTTCTTC.

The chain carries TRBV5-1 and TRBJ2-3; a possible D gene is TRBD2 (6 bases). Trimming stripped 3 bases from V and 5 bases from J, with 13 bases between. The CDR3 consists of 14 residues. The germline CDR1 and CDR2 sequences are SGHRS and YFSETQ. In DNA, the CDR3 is TGCGCCAGCAGCTCTGGAGGGTTGGTAGATACGCAGTATTTT. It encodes CASSSGGLVDTQYF.

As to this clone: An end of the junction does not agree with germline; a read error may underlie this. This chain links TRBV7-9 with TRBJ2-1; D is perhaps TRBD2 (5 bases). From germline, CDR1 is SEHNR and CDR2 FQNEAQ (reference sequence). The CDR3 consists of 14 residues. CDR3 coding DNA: TGTTCCAGCAGCTTCCCCGGGACCTACAATGAGCAGTTCTTC. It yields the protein CSSSFPGTYNEQFF.